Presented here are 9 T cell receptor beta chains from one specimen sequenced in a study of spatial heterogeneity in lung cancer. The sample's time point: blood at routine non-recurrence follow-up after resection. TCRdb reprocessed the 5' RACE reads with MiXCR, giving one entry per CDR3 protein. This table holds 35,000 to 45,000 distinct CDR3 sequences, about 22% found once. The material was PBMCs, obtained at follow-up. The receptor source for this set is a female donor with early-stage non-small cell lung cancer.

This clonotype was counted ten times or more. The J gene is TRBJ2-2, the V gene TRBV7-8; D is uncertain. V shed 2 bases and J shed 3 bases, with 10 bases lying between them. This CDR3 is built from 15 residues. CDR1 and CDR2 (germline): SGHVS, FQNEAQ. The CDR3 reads CASSLLSVDTGELFF. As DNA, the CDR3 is TGTGCCAGCAGCTTATTATCGGTAGACACCGGGGAGCTGTTTTTT.

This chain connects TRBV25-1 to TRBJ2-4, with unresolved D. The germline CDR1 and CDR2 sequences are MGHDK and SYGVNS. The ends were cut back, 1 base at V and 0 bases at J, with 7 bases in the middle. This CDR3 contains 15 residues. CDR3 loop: CASSESVLAKNIQYF. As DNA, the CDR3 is TGTGCCAGCAGTGAATCTGTCCTAGCCAAAAACATTCAGTACTTC.

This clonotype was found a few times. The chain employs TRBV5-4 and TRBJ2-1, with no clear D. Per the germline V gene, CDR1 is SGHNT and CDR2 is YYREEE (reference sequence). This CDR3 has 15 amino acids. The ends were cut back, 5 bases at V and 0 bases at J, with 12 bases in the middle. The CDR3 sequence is CASRSGTNSYNEQFF. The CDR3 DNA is TGTGCCAGCAGATCCGGAACTAACTCCTACAATGAGCAGTTCTTC.

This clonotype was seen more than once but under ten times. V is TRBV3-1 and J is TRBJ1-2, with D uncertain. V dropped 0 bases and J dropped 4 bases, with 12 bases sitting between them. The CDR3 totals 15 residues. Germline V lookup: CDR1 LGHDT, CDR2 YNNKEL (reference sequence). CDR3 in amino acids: CASSQDNQPSYGYTF. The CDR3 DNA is TGTGCCAGCAGCCAAGACAACCAGCCTTCCTATGGCTACACCTTC. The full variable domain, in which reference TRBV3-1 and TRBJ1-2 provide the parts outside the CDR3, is DTAVSQTPKYLVTQMGNDKSIKCEQNLGHDTMYWYKQDSKKFLKIMFSYNNKELIINETVPNRFSPKSPDKAHLNLHINSLELGDSAVYFCASSQDNQPSYGYTFGSGTRLTVV.

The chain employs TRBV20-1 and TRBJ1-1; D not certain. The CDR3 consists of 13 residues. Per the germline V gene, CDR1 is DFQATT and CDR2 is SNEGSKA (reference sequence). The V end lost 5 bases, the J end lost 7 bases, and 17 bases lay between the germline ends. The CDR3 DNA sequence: TGCAGTGCTTTGGACGGGGAGCGGCGTGAAGCTTTCTTT. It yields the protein CSALDGERREAFF.

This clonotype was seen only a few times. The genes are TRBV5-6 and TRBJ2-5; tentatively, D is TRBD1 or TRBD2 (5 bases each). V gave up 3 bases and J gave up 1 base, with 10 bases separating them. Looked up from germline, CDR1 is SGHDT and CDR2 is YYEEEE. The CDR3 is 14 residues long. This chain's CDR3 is CASSYGTPQETQYF. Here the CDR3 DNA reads TGTGCCAGCAGCTACGGGACCCCCCAAGAGACCCAGTACTTC.

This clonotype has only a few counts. The CDR3 DNA follows: TGCAGCTTCTCACAGTCAGGGGAGCTGTTTTTT. Its protein product is CSFSQSGELFF. The chain has TRBV29-1 and TRBJ2-2; the D is unclear. The CDR3 has 11 amino acids. The germline V gene encodes CDR1 SQVTM and CDR2 ANQGSEA. Trimming stripped 8 bases from V and 8 bases from J, with 12 bases between.

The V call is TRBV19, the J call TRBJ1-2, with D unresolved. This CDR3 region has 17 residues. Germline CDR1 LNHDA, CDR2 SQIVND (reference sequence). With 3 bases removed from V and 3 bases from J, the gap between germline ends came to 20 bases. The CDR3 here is CASSIVYQGSTDYGYTF. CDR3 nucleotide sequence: TGTGCCAGTAGTATCGTCTACCAAGGATCGACCGACTATGGCTACACCTTC.

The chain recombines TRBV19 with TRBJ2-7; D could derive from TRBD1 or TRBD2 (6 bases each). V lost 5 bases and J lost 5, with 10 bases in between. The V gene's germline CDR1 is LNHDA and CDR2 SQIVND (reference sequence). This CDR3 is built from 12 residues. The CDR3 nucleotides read TGTGCCAGTAGTGCCGGGGGCCACGAGCAGTACTTC. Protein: CASSAGGHEQYF.